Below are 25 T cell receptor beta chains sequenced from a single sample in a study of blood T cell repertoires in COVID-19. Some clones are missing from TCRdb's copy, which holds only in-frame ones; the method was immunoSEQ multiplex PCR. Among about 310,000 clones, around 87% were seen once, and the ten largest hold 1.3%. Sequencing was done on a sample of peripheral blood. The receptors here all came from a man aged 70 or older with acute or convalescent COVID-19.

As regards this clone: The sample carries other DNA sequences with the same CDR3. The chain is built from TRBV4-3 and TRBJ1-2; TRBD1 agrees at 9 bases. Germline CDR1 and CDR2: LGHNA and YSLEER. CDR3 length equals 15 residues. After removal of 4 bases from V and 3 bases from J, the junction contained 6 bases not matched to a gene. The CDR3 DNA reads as TGCGCCAGCAGCCCCTGGACAGGGGACTACTATGGCTACACCTTC. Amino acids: CASSPWTGDYYGYTF.

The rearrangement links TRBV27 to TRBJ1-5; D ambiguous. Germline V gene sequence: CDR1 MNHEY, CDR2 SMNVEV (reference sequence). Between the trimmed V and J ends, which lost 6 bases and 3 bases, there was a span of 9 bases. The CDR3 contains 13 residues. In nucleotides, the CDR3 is TGTGCCAGCAGATACCAGGTCAATCAGCCCCAGCATTTT. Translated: CASRYQVNQPQHF.

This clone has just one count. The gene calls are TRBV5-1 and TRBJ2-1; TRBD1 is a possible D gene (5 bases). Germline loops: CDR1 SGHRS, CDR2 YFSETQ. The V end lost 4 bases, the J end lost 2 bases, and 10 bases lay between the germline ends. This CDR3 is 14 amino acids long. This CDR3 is CASSREGAYNEQFF. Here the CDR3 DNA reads TGCGCCAGCAGCCGCGAAGGGGCCTACAATGAGCAGTTCTTC.

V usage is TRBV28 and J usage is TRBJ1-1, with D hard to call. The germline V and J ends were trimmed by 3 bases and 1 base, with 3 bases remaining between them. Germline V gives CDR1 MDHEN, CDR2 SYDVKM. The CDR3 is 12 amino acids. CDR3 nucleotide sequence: TGTGCCAGCAGTTTGGCGAACACTGAAGCTTTCTTT. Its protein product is CASSLANTEAFF.

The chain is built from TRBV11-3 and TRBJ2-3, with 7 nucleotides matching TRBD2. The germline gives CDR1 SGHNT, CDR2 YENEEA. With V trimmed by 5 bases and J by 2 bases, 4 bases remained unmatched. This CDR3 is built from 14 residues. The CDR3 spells CASSESGATDTQYF. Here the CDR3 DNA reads TGTGCCAGCAGCGAAAGCGGGGCCACAGATACGCAGTATTTT.

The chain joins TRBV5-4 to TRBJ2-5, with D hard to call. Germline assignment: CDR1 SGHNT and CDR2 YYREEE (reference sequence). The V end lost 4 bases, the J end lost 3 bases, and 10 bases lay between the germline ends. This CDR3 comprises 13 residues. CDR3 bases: TGTGCCAGCAGCCGCCGGGTTGAAGAGACCCAGTACTTC. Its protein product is CASSRRVEETQYF.

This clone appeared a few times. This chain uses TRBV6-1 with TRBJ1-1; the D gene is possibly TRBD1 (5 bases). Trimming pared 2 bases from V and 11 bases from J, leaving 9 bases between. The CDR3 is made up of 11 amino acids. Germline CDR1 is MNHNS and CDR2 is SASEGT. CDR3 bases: TGTGCCAGCAGTGAACAGGGTGTCGCTTTCTTT. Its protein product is CASSEQGVAFF.

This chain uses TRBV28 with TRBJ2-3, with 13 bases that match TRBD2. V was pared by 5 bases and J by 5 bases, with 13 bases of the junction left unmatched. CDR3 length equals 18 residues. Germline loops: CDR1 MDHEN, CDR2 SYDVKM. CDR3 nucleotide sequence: TGTGCCAGCAGTCTACCGGGACTAGCGGGATGGGGTGAAGATACGCAGTATTTT. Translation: CASSLPGLAGWGEDTQYF.

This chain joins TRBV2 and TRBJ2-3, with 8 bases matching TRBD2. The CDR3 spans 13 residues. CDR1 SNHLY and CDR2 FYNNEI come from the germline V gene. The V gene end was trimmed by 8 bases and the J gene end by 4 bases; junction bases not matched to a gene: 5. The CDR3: CASRGTRSDTQYF. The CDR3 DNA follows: TGTGCCAGCCGAGGGACTAGGTCAGATACGCAGTATTTT.

This chain's CDR3 is CATSRDSDYNEQFF. The CDR3 bases are TGTGCCACGAGCCGGGACAGTGACTACAATGAGCAGTTCTTC. J is TRBJ2-1 and V is TRBV15; 7 positions match TRBD1. The CDR3 length is 14 residues. CDR1 and CDR2 (germline): LNHNV, YYDKDF (reference sequence). With 9 bases clipped from V and 3 bases from J, the junction kept 8 bases outside the gene matches.

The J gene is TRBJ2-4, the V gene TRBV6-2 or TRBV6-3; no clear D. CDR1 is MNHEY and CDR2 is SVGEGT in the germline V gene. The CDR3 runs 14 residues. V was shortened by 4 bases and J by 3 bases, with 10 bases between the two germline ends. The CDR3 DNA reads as TGTGCCAGCAGTTGGCAGGTGGGCAAAAACATTCAGTACTTC. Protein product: CASSWQVGKNIQYF.

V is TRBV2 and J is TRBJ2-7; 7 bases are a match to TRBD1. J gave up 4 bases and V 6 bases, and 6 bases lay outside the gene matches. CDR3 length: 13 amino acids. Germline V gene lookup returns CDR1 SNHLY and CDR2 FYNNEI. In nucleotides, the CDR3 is TGTGCCAGCAGAGCTACAGGGGTTTACGAGCAGTACTTC. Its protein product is CASRATGVYEQYF.

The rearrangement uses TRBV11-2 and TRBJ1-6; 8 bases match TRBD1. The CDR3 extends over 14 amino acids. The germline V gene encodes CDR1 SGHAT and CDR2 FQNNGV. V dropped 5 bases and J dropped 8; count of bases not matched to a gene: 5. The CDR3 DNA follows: TGTGCCAGCAGCCCAGGGGGCTGGGATTCACCCCTCCACTTT. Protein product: CASSPGGWDSPLHF.

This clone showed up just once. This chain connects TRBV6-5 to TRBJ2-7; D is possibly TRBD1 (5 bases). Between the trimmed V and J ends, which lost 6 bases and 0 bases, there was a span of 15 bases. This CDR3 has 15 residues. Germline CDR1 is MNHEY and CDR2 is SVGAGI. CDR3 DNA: TGTGCCAGCAGACCCGGACACCTCGGCTCCTACGAGCAGTACTTC. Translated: CASRPGHLGSYEQYF.

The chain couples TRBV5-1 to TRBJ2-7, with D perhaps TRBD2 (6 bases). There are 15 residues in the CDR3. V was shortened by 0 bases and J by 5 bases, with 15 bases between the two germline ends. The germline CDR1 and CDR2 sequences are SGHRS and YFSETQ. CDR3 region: CASSLDGGKANEQYF. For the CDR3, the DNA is TGCGCCAGCAGCTTGGATGGGGGGAAGGCCAACGAGCAGTACTTC. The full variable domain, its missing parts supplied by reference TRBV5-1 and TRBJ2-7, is KAGVTQTPRYLIKTRGQQVTLSCSPISGHRSVSWYQQTPGQGLQFLFEYFSETQRNKGNFPGRFSGRQFSNSRSEMNVSTLELGDSALYLCASSLDGGKANEQYFGPGTRLTVT.

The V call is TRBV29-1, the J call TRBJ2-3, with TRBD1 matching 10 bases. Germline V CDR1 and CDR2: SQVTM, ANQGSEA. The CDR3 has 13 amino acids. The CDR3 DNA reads TGCACCACCGGGACAGGGGCTGGAGATACGCAGTATTTT. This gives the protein CTTGTGAGDTQYF.

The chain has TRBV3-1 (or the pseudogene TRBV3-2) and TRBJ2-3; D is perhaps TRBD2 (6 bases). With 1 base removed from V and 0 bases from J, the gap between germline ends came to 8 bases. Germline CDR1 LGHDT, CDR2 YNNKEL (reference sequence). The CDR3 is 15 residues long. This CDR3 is CASSQGSGSTDTQYF. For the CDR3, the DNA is TGTGCCAGCAGCCAAGGCAGCGGGAGCACAGATACGCAGTATTTT.

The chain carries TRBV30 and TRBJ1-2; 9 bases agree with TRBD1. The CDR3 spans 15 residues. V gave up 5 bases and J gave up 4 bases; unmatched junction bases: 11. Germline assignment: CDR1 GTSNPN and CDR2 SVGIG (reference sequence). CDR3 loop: CAWVGYDRGAYGYTF. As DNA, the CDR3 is TGTGCCTGGGTAGGATACGACAGGGGGGCCTATGGCTACACCTTC.

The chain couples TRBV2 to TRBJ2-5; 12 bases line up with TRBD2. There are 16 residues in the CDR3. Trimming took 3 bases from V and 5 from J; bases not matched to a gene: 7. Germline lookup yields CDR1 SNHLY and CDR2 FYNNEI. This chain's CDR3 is CASSDSGLAGGETQYF. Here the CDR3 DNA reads TGTGCCAGCAGTGATAGCGGTCTAGCGGGAGGGGAGACCCAGTACTTC.

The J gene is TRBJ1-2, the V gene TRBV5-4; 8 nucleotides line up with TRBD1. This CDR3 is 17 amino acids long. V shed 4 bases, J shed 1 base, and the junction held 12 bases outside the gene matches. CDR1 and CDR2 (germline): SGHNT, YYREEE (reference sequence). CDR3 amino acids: CASSPRGGRGHNYGYTF. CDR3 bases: TGTGCCAGCAGCCCCCGCGGGGGCAGGGGGCATAACTATGGCTACACCTTC. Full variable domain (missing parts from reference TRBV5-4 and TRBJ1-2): ETGVTQSPTHLIKTRGQQVTLRCSSQSGHNTVSWYQQALGQGPQFIFQYYREEENGRGNFPPRFSGLQFPNYSSELNVNALELDDSALYLCASSPRGGRGHNYGYTFGSGTRLTVV.

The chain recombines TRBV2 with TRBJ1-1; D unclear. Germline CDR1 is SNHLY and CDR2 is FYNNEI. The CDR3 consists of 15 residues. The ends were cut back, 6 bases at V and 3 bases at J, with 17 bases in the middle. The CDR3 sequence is CASRPGGGLDTEAFF. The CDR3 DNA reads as TGTGCCAGCAGGCCCGGAGGAGGGCTAGACACTGAAGCTTTCTTT.

This chain's CDR3 is CASTNGRAGGYTF. The CDR3 DNA follows: TGTGCCAGCACTAACGGCAGGGCTGGTGGCTACACCTTC. The chain is built from TRBV3-1 (or the pseudogene TRBV3-2) and TRBJ1-2; D is possibly TRBD1 (5 bases). Germline V CDR1 and CDR2: LGHDT, YNNKEL (reference sequence). The CDR3 is 13 residues long. V was pared by 7 bases and J by 7 bases, with 16 bases between.

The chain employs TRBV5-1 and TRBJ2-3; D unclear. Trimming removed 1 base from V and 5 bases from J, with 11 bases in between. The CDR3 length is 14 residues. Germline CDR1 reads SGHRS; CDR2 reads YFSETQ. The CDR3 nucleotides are TGCGCCAGCAGCTTGAGTAGTGGAGTAGATACGCAGTATTTT. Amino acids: CASSLSSGVDTQYF.

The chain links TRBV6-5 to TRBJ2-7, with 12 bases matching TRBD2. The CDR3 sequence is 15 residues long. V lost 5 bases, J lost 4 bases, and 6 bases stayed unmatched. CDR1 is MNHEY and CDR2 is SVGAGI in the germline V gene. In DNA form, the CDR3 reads TGTGCCAGCAGTCTACGGACTAGCGGGATATACGAGCAGTACTTC. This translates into CASSLRTSGIYEQYF.

The CDR3 sequence is CASSLTQASGANVLTF. Written as DNA, the CDR3 is TGTGCCAGCAGCCTAACCCAAGCCTCTGGGGCCAACGTCCTGACTTTC. The chain couples TRBV6-6 to TRBJ2-6, with D unresolved. The CDR3 length is 16 residues. The V gene lost 6 bases and the J gene lost 0 bases, with 12 bases spanning the gap. Germline-derived CDR1 and CDR2 are MNHNY and SVGAGI (reference sequence).